The TCR beta chain described here comes from a study of OX40 agonist ivuxolimab in advanced cancers. TCRdb's table, derived via immunoSEQ multiplex PCR, lists solely in-frame clones and lacks some. This sample has about 20,000 clones, with 70% to 90% found just once. With 5 bases removed from V and 6 bases from J, the gap between germline ends came to 14 bases. CDR1 and CDR2 (germline): LNHDA, SQIVND (reference sequence). CDR3 length equals 13 residues. Patients with a history of autoimmune disease or on systemic immunosuppression were excluded. The sequence derives from an adult with an advanced solid tumor such as melanoma, head and neck, liver or kidney cancer. This rearrangement joins TRBV19 to TRBJ2-7, with D possibly matching TRBD2 (6 bases). Source: CD4+ or CD8+ T cells sorted from blood, taken in a trial of the OX40 agonist ivuxolimab. Here the CDR3 reads CASSPEGPSEQYF. DNA of the CDR3: TGTGCCAGTAGTCCGGAGGGCCCCTCCGAGCAGTACTTC. Combining the CDR3 with reference TRBV19 and TRBJ2-7 gives the whole variable domain DGGITQSPKYLFRKEGQNVTLSCEQNLNHDAMYWYRQDPGQGLRLIYYSQIVNDFQKGDIAEGYSVSREKKESFPLTVTSAQKNPTAFYLCASSPEGPSEQYFGPGTRLTVT.